Each of the 27 T cell receptor beta chains below was sequenced from the same sample in a study of Tregs in tolerant kidney transplant recipients. The protocol was immunoSEQ multiplex PCR, while the TCRdb copy is restricted to in-frame clones and leaves out a portion. The sample comprises over 60,000 clones, roughly 84% of which are singletons, and around 4% rests with the top ten. Sequencing was performed on CD4+ T cells from blood. The receptor source for this set is a human donor in good health.

In its sample, this clone was seen once. The gene calls are TRBV5-6 and TRBJ2-7; D call uncertain. Germline V lookup: CDR1 SGHDT, CDR2 YYEEEE. The ends were cut back, 0 bases at V and 3 bases at J, with 22 bases in the middle. This CDR3 comprises 18 residues. CDR3 loop: CASSLVPSRWGSLYEQYF. The CDR3 DNA follows: TGTGCCAGCAGCTTGGTACCTAGTCGTTGGGGTTCGCTCTACGAGCAGTACTTC.

The chain joins TRBV10-3 to TRBJ2-1; 8 positions agree with TRBD2. In germline, CDR1 is ENHRY, CDR2 SYGVKD. Unmatched junction bases numbered 8, after V lost 3 bases and J lost 4 bases. There are 16 residues in the CDR3. The CDR3 DNA is TGTGCCATCAGTGAAAGGGCTAGCGGGTCTTACAATGAGCAGTTCTTC. The encoded protein is CAISERASGSYNEQFF.

The CDR3 nucleotides are TGTGCCAGCAGCTCGACCAGGGTCCCTTACGAGCAGTACTTC. It yields the protein CASSSTRVPYEQYF. The rearrangement uses TRBV11-2 and TRBJ2-7, with TRBD1 as a possible D gene (5 bases). The germline CDR1 and CDR2 sequences are SGHAT and FQNNGV. CDR3 length: 14 amino acids. V lost 4 bases and J lost 4, with 14 bases in between.

The chain carries TRBV4-1 and TRBJ2-1, with D possibly matching TRBD2 (7 bases). The V end lost 4 bases, the J end lost 1 base, and 14 bases lay between the germline ends. The CDR3 contains 16 residues. CDR1 is MGHRA and CDR2 is YSYEKL in the germline V gene. This CDR3 is CASSREGHRSYNEQFF. The DNA of the CDR3 is TGCGCCAGCAGCCGGGAGGGACACCGATCCTACAATGAGCAGTTCTTC.

This chain uses TRBV6-4 with TRBJ1-2, with D perhaps matching TRBD1 (6 bases). This CDR3 region has 12 residues. V lost 5 bases, J lost 8 bases, and 12 bases lay in between. Germline lookup yields CDR1 MRHNA and CDR2 SNTAGT. CDR3 amino acids: CASSNFRGGYTF. The CDR3 DNA is TGTGCCAGCAGTAACTTCAGGGGCGGCTACACCTTC.

The chain carries TRBV28 and TRBJ1-2, with 7 bases fitting TRBD1. This CDR3 contains 18 residues. Germline V lookup: CDR1 MDHEN, CDR2 SYDVKM. The junction had 21 bases not matched to a gene; V was cut back by 3 bases and J by 8 bases. The CDR3 reads CASSLRVEKRGRGLGYTF. The CDR3 DNA reads TGTGCCAGCAGTTTGCGGGTAGAAAAAAGGGGGCGTGGCTTGGGCTACACCTTC.

The chain couples TRBV9 to TRBJ2-1; 9 positions agree with TRBD2. CDR1 and CDR2 (germline): SGDLS, YYNGEE. CDR3 length: 15 amino acids. Germline trimming cut 0 bases from V and 10 bases from J; bases unmatched to any gene: 8. CDR3 DNA sequence: TGTGCCAGCAGCGTAGATAGACGACTAGCGGAAGAGCAGTTCTTC. Amino acids: CASSVDRRLAEEQFF.

The V gene is TRBV19, the J gene TRBJ2-4; TRBD1 aligns across 11 bases. This CDR3 is 18 amino acids long. Looked up from germline, CDR1 is LNHDA and CDR2 is SQIVND (reference sequence). After removal of 5 bases from V and 0 bases from J, the junction contained 9 bases not matched to a gene. The CDR3, as DNA: TGTGCCAGTAGTGCTAGGACAGGGGGCTTAATAGCCAAAAACATTCAGTACTTC. Its translation is CASSARTGGLIAKNIQYF. Variable domain in full (rest from reference TRBV19 and TRBJ2-4): DGGITQSPKYLFRKEGQNVTLSCEQNLNHDAMYWYRQDPGQGLRLIYYSQIVNDFQKGDIAEGYSVSREKKESFPLTVTSAQKNPTAFYLCASSARTGGLIAKNIQYFGAGTRLSVL.

V and J are TRBV11-3 and TRBJ2-1, with D perhaps TRBD1 (5 bases). The V and J ends lost 0 bases and 5 bases respectively, with 11 bases between them. Germline assignment: CDR1 SGHNT and CDR2 YENEEA. The CDR3 totals 15 residues. The CDR3 DNA follows: TGTGCCAGCAGCTTAGAAGGACGGACAAACAATGAGCAGTTCTTC. This gives the protein CASSLEGRTNNEQFF.

CDR3: CATSRGFRDGYTF. The CDR3 coding sequence is TGTGCCACCAGCAGAGGGTTCAGGGATGGCTACACCTTC. The chain is built from TRBV15 and TRBJ1-2, with D maybe TRBD1 (5 bases). The V gene's germline CDR1 is LNHNV and CDR2 YYDKDF (reference sequence). V shed 1 base and J shed 6 bases, with 9 bases lying between them. The CDR3 runs to 13 residues.

The CDR3 protein is CASSPGGDIYEQYF. The CDR3 nucleotides read TGTGCCAGCTCCCCGGGGGGCGACATCTACGAGCAGTACTTC. This chain connects TRBV18 to TRBJ2-7; D might be TRBD2 (7 bases). Germline CDR1 KGHSH, CDR2 LQKENI. The CDR3 has 14 residues. V lost 6 bases and J 3 bases, leaving 15 bases between the germline ends.

This rearrangement joins TRBV7-2 to TRBJ1-1; D not certain. The germline V gene has CDR1 SGHTA and CDR2 FQGNSA. The V end was cut by 0 bases, the J end by 8 bases, with 7 bases between. This CDR3 is 12 amino acids long. The CDR3 region has the DNA TGTGCCAGCAGCTTAGCGGGAGACGAAGCTTTCTTT. Its protein product is CASSLAGDEAFF.

Note on this clone: The same CDR3 arises from other DNA sequences in this sample as well. The chain's CDR3 is CASSATSAYEQYF. For the CDR3, the DNA is TGCGCCAGCAGCGCTACTAGTGCCTACGAGCAGTACTTC. V gene TRBV5-1 combines with J gene TRBJ2-7; tentatively, D is TRBD2 (5 bases). This CDR3 region has 13 residues. Between the trimmed V and J ends, which lost 4 bases and 2 bases, there was a span of 10 bases. Germline assignment: CDR1 SGHRS and CDR2 YFSETQ.

The chain employs TRBV5-4 and TRBJ2-1, with D tentatively TRBD2 (6 bases). The V gene lost 1 base and the J gene lost 0 bases, with 14 bases spanning the gap. Germline loops: CDR1 SGHNT, CDR2 YYREEE (reference sequence). This CDR3 spans 17 amino acids. This CDR3 is CASSLLPGGDSYNEQFF. CDR3 in DNA: TGTGCCAGCAGCTTGCTACCCGGCGGGGACTCCTACAATGAGCAGTTCTTC.

The chain carries TRBV9 and TRBJ2-1; D uncertain. V lost 4 bases and J 6 bases, leaving 8 bases between the germline ends. This CDR3 is built from 12 residues. The V gene's germline CDR1 is SGDLS and CDR2 YYNGEE. The CDR3 DNA reads as TGTGCCAGCAGCCGAACAGCCAATGAGCAGTTCTTC. Translation gives CASSRTANEQFF.

This clone was seen only once. The chain has TRBV10-3 and TRBJ2-3; D gene ambiguous. Trimming cost V 0 bases and J 6 bases, with 13 bases left between them. The V gene's germline CDR1 is ENHRY and CDR2 SYGVKD. The CDR3 contains 15 residues. The CDR3 sequence: CAISESANKLDTQYF. CDR3 nucleotide sequence: TGTGCCATCAGTGAGTCGGCAAATAAATTGGATACGCAGTATTTT.

The chain employs TRBV30 and TRBJ1-2; a weak D match, TRBD1 (5 bases). The germline gives CDR1 GTSNPN, CDR2 SVGIG (reference sequence). V lost 0 bases, J lost 4 bases, and 12 bases lay in between. This CDR3 spans 14 amino acids. The CDR3 sequence: CAWSVGAASYGYTF. The DNA of the CDR3 is TGTGCCTGGAGTGTAGGGGCGGCGAGCTATGGCTACACCTTC.

The chain combines TRBV7-9 with TRBJ2-7; D perhaps matches TRBD1 (7 bases). V was clipped by 0 bases and J by 6 bases, with 9 bases between them. The CDR3 is 13 amino acids. Germline loops: CDR1 SEHNR, CDR2 FQNEAQ (reference sequence). CDR3 DNA: TGTGCCAGCAGCTTAGCGGAGGGGGCCGAGCAGTACTTC. It is translated as CASSLAEGAEQYF.

V usage is TRBV7-2 and J usage is TRBJ2-7; D gene unclear. Germline loops: CDR1 SGHTA, CDR2 FQGNSA. The ends were cut back, 1 base at V and 3 bases at J, with 7 bases in the middle. The CDR3 is made up of 13 amino acids. The CDR3 DNA reads as TGTGCCAGCAGCTTAGAGGGCTTCTACGAGCAGTACTTC. It translates to CASSLEGFYEQYF.

The chain carries TRBV7-2 and TRBJ2-7; D may be TRBD1 or TRBD2 (5 bases each). Germline loops: CDR1 SGHTA, CDR2 FQGNSA. Trimming took 4 bases from V and 3 from J, leaving 13 bases between them. CDR3 length: 14 amino acids. The chain's CDR3 is CASSSRGQNYEQYF. CDR3 DNA sequence: TGTGCCAGCAGCTCGAGGGGTCAGAACTACGAGCAGTACTTC.

J is TRBJ2-3 and V is TRBV5-1, with 9 positions matching TRBD2. Germline V gene lookup returns CDR1 SGHRS and CDR2 YFSETQ. Trimming took 6 bases from V and 2 from J; bases not matched to a gene: 10. This CDR3 is 16 amino acids long. The CDR3 spells CASTKSGGLDTDTQYF. The CDR3 nucleotides are TGCGCCAGCACCAAAAGCGGGGGGCTAGACACAGATACGCAGTATTTT.

V gene TRBV6-1 combines with J gene TRBJ2-2; D gene uncertain. Germline CDR1 reads MNHNS; CDR2 reads SASEGT. CDR3 length: 14 residues. The V end was cut by 7 bases, the J end by 4 bases, with 13 bases between. The CDR3 spells CASTIMRVTGELFF. The CDR3 coding sequence is TGTGCCAGCACCATAATGAGAGTCACCGGGGAGCTGTTTTTT.

The V gene is TRBV30, the J gene TRBJ1-2, with 10 bases fitting TRBD1. The CDR3 length is 12 residues. Germline CDR1 reads GTSNPN; CDR2 reads SVGIG (reference sequence). With V trimmed by 7 bases and J by 8 bases, 7 bases remained unmatched. This CDR3 reads CASGQGPSGYTF. The CDR3 DNA is TGTGCCTCGGGACAGGGGCCCTCCGGCTACACCTTC.

CDR3: CASSLGQGFGETQYF. CDR3 DNA: TGTGCCAGCAGCTTGGGACAGGGGTTTGGAGAGACCCAGTACTTC. This chain links TRBV5-5 with TRBJ2-5; 8 nucleotides agree with TRBD1. Unmatched junction bases numbered 5, after V lost 0 bases and J lost 4 bases. CDR1 and CDR2 (germline): SGHKS, YYEKEE (reference sequence). The CDR3 contains 15 residues. The entire variable domain, with the rest obtained from reference TRBV5-5 and TRBJ2-5, is as follows: DAGVTQSPTHLIKTRGQQVTLRCSPISGHKSVSWYQQVLGQGPQFIFQYYEKEERGRGNFPDRFSARQFPNYSSELNVNALLLGDSALYLCASSLGQGFGETQYFGPGTRLLVL.

The gene calls are TRBV7-3 and TRBJ2-3; TRBD1 is a possible D gene (6 bases). Germline V gene sequence: CDR1 SGHTA, CDR2 FQGTGA. V was trimmed by 1 base and J by 5 bases, leaving 19 bases between them. The CDR3 extends over 17 amino acids. CDR3 in DNA: TGTGCCAGCAGCTTAAAAGGTGGTCAGGGGTTCGGAGATACGCAGTATTTT. It specifies CASSLKGGQGFGDTQYF. Looking up the rest from reference TRBV7-3 and TRBJ2-3 gives the full variable domain: GAGVSQTPSNKVTEKGKYVELRCDPISGHTALYWYRQSLGQGPEFLIYFQGTGAADDSGLPNDRFFAVRPEGSVSTLKIQRTERGDSAVYLCASSLKGGQGFGDTQYFGPGTRLTVL.

The chain recombines TRBV6-6 with TRBJ2-7; 9 nucleotides agree with TRBD1. V lost 0 bases to trimming and J lost 1 base; unmatched junction nucleotides: 1. The germline V gene encodes CDR1 MNHNY and CDR2 SVGAGI (reference sequence). There are 15 residues in the CDR3. The CDR3 reads CASSYSGQGSYEQYF. CDR3 DNA: TGTGCCAGCAGTTACTCGGGACAGGGATCCTACGAGCAGTACTTC.

The chain has TRBV6-5 and TRBJ2-3; no firm D call. This CDR3 has 12 amino acids. The germline V and J ends were trimmed by 6 bases and 2 bases, with 6 bases remaining between them. In germline, CDR1 is MNHEY, CDR2 SVGAGI. The CDR3, as DNA: TGTGCCAGCAGCAGGAACACAGATACGCAGTATTTT. This translates into CASSRNTDTQYF.